This note documents a single T cell receptor (beta chain) sequence. Its antigen is still unknown. The J segment lost 2 bases and the V segment lost 2 bases, leaving 6 bases of the junction unmatched. This CDR3 contains 16 residues. From germline, CDR1 is SGHTA and CDR2 FQGTGA. The sample is drawn from a study of shared clonotypes between healthy human individuals. Study in general: The study used three CD4 naive, three CD4 memory, two CD8 naive and one CD8 memory plate per donor. Overall study findings and caveats: Some naive CD4 clonotypes, around 5%, turned up in common across a handful of donors.

The assay was carried out at the deep level. Assay: immunoSEQ multiplex PCR; the TCRdb copy retains only in-frame clones and omits some. The profile shows about 1.1 million clones, approximately 80% of them singletons. This sequence joins TRBV7-3 and TRBJ2-1; 7 bases are shared with TRBD2. The specimen sequenced was memory CD4+ T cells from PBMCs. As to subset: CD45RA-negative fraction. This TCR was recovered from a man between 18 and 35 years old in good health. Some clones in this sample may be carry-over from other donors' samples. CDR3 sequence: CASSLAGVPPYNEQFF. The CDR3 DNA follows: TGTGCCAGCAGCTTAGCGGGGGTCCCCCCCTACAATGAGCAGTTCTTC.